This T cell receptor (beta chain) is drawn from a study of siplizumab effects on memory and regulatory T cells. General study results and limits: Unstimulated subsets accounted for the mapping of only a minor share of the clones that were alloreactive.

The CDR3 extends over 17 amino acids. Germline V CDR1 and CDR2: GTSNPN, SVGIG (reference sequence). V lost 0 bases and J lost 3; bases outside the gene matches: 9. For every sample, about 10^5 TCR templates were assayed. TCRdb keeps only in-frame clones here, not all; method: immunoSEQ multiplex PCR. The repertoire holds about 100,000 clones, with 94% as singletons. Concerning this clone itself: Its target is not known.

The sample comprised Tregs sorted from blood. This clonotype was sampled from a human donor in good health. This rearrangement joins TRBV30 to TRBJ1-5, with TRBD1 matching over 9 bases. The CDR3 reads CAWSVNVGTGYNQPQHF. In DNA form, the CDR3 reads TGTGCCTGGAGTGTAAATGTCGGGACAGGGTACAATCAGCCCCAGCATTTT.